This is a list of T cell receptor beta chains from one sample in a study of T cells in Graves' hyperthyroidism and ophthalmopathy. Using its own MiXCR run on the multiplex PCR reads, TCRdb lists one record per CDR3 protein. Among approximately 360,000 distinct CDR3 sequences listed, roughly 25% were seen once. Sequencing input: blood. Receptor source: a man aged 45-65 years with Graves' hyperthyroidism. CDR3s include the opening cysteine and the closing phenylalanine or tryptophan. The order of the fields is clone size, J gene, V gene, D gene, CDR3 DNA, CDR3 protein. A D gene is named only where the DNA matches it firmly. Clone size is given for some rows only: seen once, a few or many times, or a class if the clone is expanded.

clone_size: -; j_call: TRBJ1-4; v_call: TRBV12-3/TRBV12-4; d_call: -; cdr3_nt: TGTGCCAGCAGCCCCGGATCGGAACTGTTTTTT; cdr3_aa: CASSPGSELFF
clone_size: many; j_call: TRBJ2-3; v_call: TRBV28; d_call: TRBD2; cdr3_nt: TGTGCCAGCAGTCTACTAGCGGGAGGGCCCTCAGATACGCAGTATTTT; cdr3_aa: CASSLLAGGPSDTQYF
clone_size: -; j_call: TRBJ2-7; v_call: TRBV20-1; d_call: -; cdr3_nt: TGCAGTGCTAGCCTCGCCAGGGCCCCTTTCGAGCAGTACTTC; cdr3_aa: CSASLARAPFEQYF
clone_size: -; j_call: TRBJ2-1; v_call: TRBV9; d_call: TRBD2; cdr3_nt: TGTGCCGGCAGCGTAGAGGGGGGACTAGCGGGAAATGAGCAGTTCTTC; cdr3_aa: CAGSVEGGLAGNEQFF
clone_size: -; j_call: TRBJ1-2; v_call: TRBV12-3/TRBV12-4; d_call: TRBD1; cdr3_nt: TGTGCCAGCAGTTTAAGACAGGGGAGGTACTATGGCTACACCTTC; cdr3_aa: CASSLRQGRYYGYTF
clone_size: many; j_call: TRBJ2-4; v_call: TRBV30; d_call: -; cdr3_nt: TGTGCCTGGAGTGTGAGCCTCGGCAAAAACATTCAGTACTTC; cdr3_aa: CAWSVSLGKNIQYF
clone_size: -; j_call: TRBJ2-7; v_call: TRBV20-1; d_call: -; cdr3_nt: TGCAGTGCTAGCGGACACTACGAGCAGTACTTC; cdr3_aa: CSASGHYEQYF
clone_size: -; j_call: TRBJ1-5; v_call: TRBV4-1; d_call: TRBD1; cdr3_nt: TGCGCCAGCAGCCAAGCGCCCGGGACAGGGGGCTTCAATCAGCCCCAGCATTTT; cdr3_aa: CASSQAPGTGGFNQPQHF
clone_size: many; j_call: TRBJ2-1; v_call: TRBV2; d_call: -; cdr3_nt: TGTGCCAGCAGTGAAACGGGGGACTCCTACAATGAGCAGTTCTTC; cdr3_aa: CASSETGDSYNEQFF
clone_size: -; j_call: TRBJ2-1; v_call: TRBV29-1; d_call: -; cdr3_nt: TGCAGCGTTGAAGAAAAGTTTGGGTCGAGAAGAGCCTATAATGAGCAGTTCTTC; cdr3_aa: CSVEEKFGSRRAYNEQFF
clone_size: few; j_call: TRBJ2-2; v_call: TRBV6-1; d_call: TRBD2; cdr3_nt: TGTGCCAGCAGGAAACCCGGGAGGGGGAGATCAGGGGAGCTGTTTTTT; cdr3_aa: CASRKPGRGRSGELFF
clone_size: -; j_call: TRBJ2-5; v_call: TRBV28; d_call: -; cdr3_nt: TGTGCCAGCAGTTACAACGGGGAGACCCAGTACTTC; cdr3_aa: CASSYNGETQYF
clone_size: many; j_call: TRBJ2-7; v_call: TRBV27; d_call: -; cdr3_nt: TGTGCCAGCAGTTTCATGGGACTGGCTGGCTACGAGCAGTACTTC; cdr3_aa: CASSFMGLAGYEQYF
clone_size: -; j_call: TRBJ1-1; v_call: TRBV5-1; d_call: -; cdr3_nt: TGCGCCAGCAGCACCCGACGAAAACCAAACACTGAAGCTTTCTTT; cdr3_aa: CASSTRRKPNTEAFF
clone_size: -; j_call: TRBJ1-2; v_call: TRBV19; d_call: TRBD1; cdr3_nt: TGTGCCAGTAGTATTCCCCCAGGGGGACCGAACTATGGCTACACCTTC; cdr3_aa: CASSIPPGGPNYGYTF
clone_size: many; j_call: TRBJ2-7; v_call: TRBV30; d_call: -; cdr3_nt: TGTGCCTGGAGTGTACCCTACTACCAATACGAGCAGTACTTC; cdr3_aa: CAWSVPYYQYEQYF
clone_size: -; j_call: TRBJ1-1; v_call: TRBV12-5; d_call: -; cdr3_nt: TGTGCTAGTGGTTTGCCCCGGGGCCTCTCTGAAGCTTTCTTT; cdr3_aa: CASGLPRGLSEAFF
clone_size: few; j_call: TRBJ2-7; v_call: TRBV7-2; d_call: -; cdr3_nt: TGTGCCAGCAGCTTAATCGGGGTCGATTACGAGCAGTACTTC; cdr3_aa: CASSLIGVDYEQYF
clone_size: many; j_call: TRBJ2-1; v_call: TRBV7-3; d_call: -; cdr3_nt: TGTGCCAGCAGCTTAGGACCGAGCTCCTACAATGAGCAGTTCTTC; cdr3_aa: CASSLGPSSYNEQFF
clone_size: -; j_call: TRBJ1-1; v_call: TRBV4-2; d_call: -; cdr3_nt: TGTGCCAGCAGCCAAGATCAGCGGGGTAGGACTGAAGCTTTCTTT; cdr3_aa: CASSQDQRGRTEAFF
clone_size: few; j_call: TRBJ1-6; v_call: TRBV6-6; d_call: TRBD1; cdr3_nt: TGTGCCAGCAGTTACTCGGTCTTTCCAGGGGGTTCACCCCTCCACTTT; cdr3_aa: CASSYSVFPGGSPLHF
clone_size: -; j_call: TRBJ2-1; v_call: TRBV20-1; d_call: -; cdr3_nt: TGCAGTGCTAGATCCGGGCGCTCCTACAATGAGCAGTTCTTC; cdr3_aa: CSARSGRSYNEQFF
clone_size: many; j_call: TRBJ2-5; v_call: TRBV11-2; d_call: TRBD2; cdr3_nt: TGTGCCAGCAGCCGAAGCGGGGGATCGGAGACCCAGTACTTC; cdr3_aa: CASSRSGGSETQYF
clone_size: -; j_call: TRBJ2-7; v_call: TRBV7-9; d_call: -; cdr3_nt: TGTGCCAGCAGCTTCCAATCTTCTTGGGGGTCGAGGAGAGAGCAGTACTTC; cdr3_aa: CASSFQSSWGSRREQYF
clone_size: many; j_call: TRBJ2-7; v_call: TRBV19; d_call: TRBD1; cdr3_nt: TGTGCCAGCGCATCAGGGGGATTAGGCGGCGAGCAGTACTTC; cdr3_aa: CASASGGLGGEQYF
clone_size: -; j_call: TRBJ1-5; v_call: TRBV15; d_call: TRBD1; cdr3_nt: TGTGCCACCAGCAGAGCCCAGGGGGGACAGCCCCAGCATTTT; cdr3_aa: CATSRAQGGQPQHF
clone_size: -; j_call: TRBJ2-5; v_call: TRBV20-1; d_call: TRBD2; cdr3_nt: TGCAGTGCTAGAGAACCGGGAGGTGGGGAGACCCAGTACTTC; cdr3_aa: CSAREPGGGETQYF